This T cell receptor (beta chain) emerged from a study of blood T cell repertoires in COVID-19. Overall study context: Nucleic acid was either cDNA or gDNA, and it came from T cells, B-cell-depleted T cells, or PBMCs.

Unmatched junction bases numbered 11, after V lost 5 bases and J lost 0 bases. This CDR3 is built from 19 residues. Per the germline V gene, CDR1 is MNHEY and CDR2 is SVGEGT. Profiling relied on immunoSEQ multiplex PCR, and the TCRdb table lists in-frame clones only, not all of them. Of about 28,000 clones detected, roughly 86% appear once; the ten largest clones hold roughly 7.7%. Enrollment of patients from Seattle took place during active infection, with longitudinal follow-up. The sequence came from a man between 60 and 75 years old with COVID-19, enrolled during active disease. The rearrangement joins TRBV6-2 or TRBV6-3 to TRBJ2-1; 12 bases align to TRBD2. Sequencing used peripheral blood. The CDR3 is CASSPITSGRSPSYNEQFF. CDR3 DNA: TGTGCCAGCAGTCCGATAACTAGCGGGAGGTCCCCCTCCTACAATGAGCAGTTCTTC.